This T cell receptor beta chain was observed in a study of early stage breast cancer tumors. Findings and caveats of the study: Tumors had roughly 2.4-fold higher T cell density and higher clonality than adjacent normal breast tissue. Enriched TCRB sequences shared across patients were mostly commonly generated sequences.

Germline-derived CDR1 and CDR2 are LNHDA and SQIVND (reference sequence). This CDR3 has 14 amino acids. The V gene lost 7 bases and the J gene lost 1 base, with 11 bases spanning the gap. About 20-55 mg of tumor tissue was diced per sample. Worth noting for this clone: Its matching antigen is unknown.

The data were produced by immunoSEQ multiplex PCR, yet TCRdb's version contains in-frame clones alone and is incomplete. The top ten clones hold 8% to 10% of a sample with fewer than 30,000 clones, approximately 54% of them seen once. The rearrangement uses TRBV19 and TRBJ2-1, with TRBD2 as a possible D gene (5 bases). The receptor was isolated from a person between 45 and 65 years old with breast cancer. Sequenced material: breast tumor tissue. CDR3 in amino acids: CASKRDRSYNEQFF. In DNA, the CDR3 is TGTGCCAGTAAGAGGGATAGGTCCTACAATGAGCAGTTCTTC.